What follows are 13 T cell receptor beta chains derived from one specimen sequenced in a study of T-cell reconstitution after alpha-beta-depleted transplantation in children. TCRbeta library preparation incorporated unique molecular identifiers. MiXCR, applied by TCRdb to the PCR reads, yields one record per CDR3 protein. The sample has about 1,000,000 distinct CDR3 sequences, about 31% seen once; the top ten hold approximately 30%. Sequencing used PBMCs, mostly from graft donor cells, obtained 360 days after TCRalphabeta/CD19-depleted stem cell transplant. These receptors came from a boy under two years old who had a stem cell transplant for SCID, so the T cells may come from the graft donor.

This clonotype was counted at least ten times. V usage is TRBV24-1 and J usage is TRBJ2-1; TRBD1 matches 7 bases. CDR1 KGHDR and CDR2 SFDVKD come from the germline V gene. After removal of 2 bases from V and 2 bases from J, the junction contained 5 bases not matched to a gene. The CDR3 runs 16 residues. The CDR3 DNA follows: TGTGCCACCAGTGATTCCAGGGGGACAGCCTACAATGAGCAGTTCTTC. Residues: CATSDSRGTAYNEQFF.

The chain has TRBV9 and TRBJ2-5; D possibly corresponds to TRBD1 (6 bases). Germline V CDR1 and CDR2: SGDLS, YYNGEE. The CDR3 is 15 residues long. V was shortened by 1 base and J by 8 bases, with 18 bases between the two germline ends. This CDR3 is CASSVQSGALSTQYF. As DNA, the CDR3 is TGTGCCAGCAGCGTACAGTCAGGGGCATTAAGCACCCAGTACTTC.

The chain has TRBV2 and TRBJ1-1; possibly TRBD1 for D (5 bases). In germline, CDR1 is SNHLY, CDR2 FYNNEI. This CDR3 comprises 13 residues. Trimming took 11 bases from V and 0 from J, leaving 13 bases between them. CDR3: CALWRGMNTEAFF. As DNA, the CDR3 is TGTGCCCTCTGGCGGGGCATGAACACTGAAGCTTTCTTT.

The J gene is TRBJ2-7, the V gene TRBV12-3 or TRBV12-4, with D perhaps given as TRBD1 or TRBD2 (5 bases each). This CDR3 is 12 amino acids long. V was cut by 7 bases and J by 4 bases, with 11 bases left in between. The CDR3 spells CASNSWGYEQYF. CDR3 nucleotides: TGTGCCAGCAACTCCTGGGGGTACGAGCAGTACTTC.

The chain has TRBV7-2 and TRBJ2-5; 8 nucleotides match TRBD1. Per germline, CDR1 SGHTA and CDR2 FQGNSA. This CDR3 contains 14 residues. The junction had 6 bases not matched to a gene; V was cut back by 5 bases and J by 4 bases. This CDR3 reads CASSNDRGRETQYF. DNA of the CDR3: TGTGCCAGCAGCAATGACAGGGGTAGAGAGACCCAGTACTTC.

This chain connects TRBV6-5 to TRBJ2-5; D assignment may be TRBD1 or TRBD2 (7 bases each). V was pared by 7 bases and J by 4 bases, with 19 bases between. This CDR3 contains 15 residues. Germline loops: CDR1 MNHEY, CDR2 SVGAGI. CDR3 in amino acids: CASTRNRGGRETQYF. The DNA of the CDR3 is TGTGCCAGCACCCGAAACAGGGGAGGGAGAGAGACCCAGTACTTC.

This chain connects TRBV29-1 to TRBJ2-1; D may correspond to TRBD1 or TRBD2 (6 bases each). Trimming shortened V by 8 bases and J by 3 bases, and 17 bases separated the two germline ends. Germline CDR1 is SQVTM and CDR2 is ANQGSEA. The CDR3 spans 14 residues. DNA for the CDR3: TGCAGCACCACCACGGGGGCCCGCTACAATGAGCAGTTCTTC. Its protein product is CSTTTGARYNEQFF.

This clonotype was detected only a few times. V is TRBV7-2 and J is TRBJ2-1; TRBD1 is a possible D gene (5 bases). Looked up from germline, CDR1 is SGHTA and CDR2 is FQGNSA. V dropped 6 bases and J dropped 7 bases, with 16 bases sitting between them. The CDR3 length is 14 residues. This chain's CDR3 is CASRRQGIVNEQFF. For the CDR3, the DNA is TGTGCCAGCAGGCGGCAGGGTATAGTGAATGAGCAGTTCTTC.

This clonotype has only a few counts. V gene TRBV29-1 combines with J gene TRBJ2-7; 8 bases are a match to TRBD1. J lost 3 bases, V lost 6 bases, and 10 bases had no gene match. The CDR3 consists of 14 residues. Germline V lookup: CDR1 SQVTM, CDR2 ANQGSEA. The CDR3 loop reads CSVAPRTGIYEQYF. Written as DNA, the CDR3 is TGCAGCGTCGCGCCCCGGACAGGGATCTACGAGCAGTACTTC.

This clonotype was seen just once. The V call is TRBV11-1, the J call TRBJ1-6; a possible D gene is TRBD1 (5 bases). With 1 base removed from V and 3 bases from J, the gap between germline ends came to 16 bases. The V gene's germline CDR1 is SGHAT and CDR2 FQDESV (reference sequence). CDR3 length: 18 residues. This CDR3 is CASSLGLWGSDYNSPLHF. DNA for the CDR3: TGTGCCAGCAGCTTAGGCCTCTGGGGGAGTGACTATAATTCACCCCTCCACTTT.

At least ten counts were recorded for this clonotype. The J gene is TRBJ2-6, the V gene TRBV12-3 or TRBV12-4; D unresolved. The V gene lost 2 bases and the J gene lost 0 bases, with 2 bases spanning the gap. The CDR3 is 14 amino acids. The CDR3 reads CASSLLSGANVLTF. CDR3 nucleotides: TGTGCCAGCAGTTTACTCTCTGGGGCCAACGTCCTGACTTTC.

The sample holds a few counts of this clonotype. This chain uses TRBV28 with TRBJ2-2, with D perhaps TRBD2 (6 bases). The CDR3 is made up of 16 amino acids. The V and J ends lost 5 bases and 3 bases respectively, with 16 bases between them. Germline V gives CDR1 MDHEN, CDR2 SYDVKM. In DNA form, the CDR3 reads TGTGCCAGCAGTCCCCCCACTAGCTGGGACACCGGGGAGCTGTTTTTT. It is translated as CASSPPTSWDTGELFF.

This clonotype was observed a single time. The chain is built from TRBV16 and TRBJ1-5; unclear D gene. Trimming removed 1 base from V and 5 bases from J, with 3 bases in between. The CDR3 length is 12 residues. Germline lookup yields CDR1 KGHSY and CDR2 FQNENV. The CDR3 nucleotides are TGTGCCAGCAGCCAATTTGATCAGCCCCAGCATTTT. This codes for CASSQFDQPQHF.